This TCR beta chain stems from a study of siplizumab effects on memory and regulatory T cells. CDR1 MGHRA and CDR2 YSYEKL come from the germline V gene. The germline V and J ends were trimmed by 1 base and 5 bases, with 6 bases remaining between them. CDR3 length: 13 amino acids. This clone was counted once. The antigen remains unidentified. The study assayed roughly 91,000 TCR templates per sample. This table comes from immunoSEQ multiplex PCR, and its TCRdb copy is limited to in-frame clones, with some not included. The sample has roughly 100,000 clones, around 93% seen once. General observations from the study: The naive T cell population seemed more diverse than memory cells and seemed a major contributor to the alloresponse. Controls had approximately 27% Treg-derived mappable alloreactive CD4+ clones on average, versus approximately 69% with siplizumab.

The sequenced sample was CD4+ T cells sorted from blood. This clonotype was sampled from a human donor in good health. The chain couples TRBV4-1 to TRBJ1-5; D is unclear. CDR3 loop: CASSQAQDQPQHF. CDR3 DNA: TGCGCCAGCAGCCAAGCCCAGGATCAGCCCCAGCATTTT.